This T cell receptor (beta chain) was found in a study of early T cells in non-severe SARS-CoV-2 infection. Study information: Chains were not paired, and sequencing was done on bulk RNA from unsorted whole blood. Study-level points and caveats: Sequences matched to VDJdb favored anti-spike CD8 responses, while private and CD4 specificities were missed.

This clonotype was recorded many times. Its antigen is currently unknown. The V end was cut by 4 bases, the J end by 4 bases, with 10 bases between. The CDR3 runs 13 residues. CDR1 is SGHTA, CDR2 FQGNSA, per germline. Unique molecular identifiers were affixed to single, distinct cDNA molecules. TCRdb passed the 5' RACE reads through MiXCR, listing each CDR3 protein once. Among tens of thousands of distinct CDR3 sequences listed, about 6% were seen once. Sequenced sample: whole blood. The sequence was collected from an adult who was a healthcare worker with PCR-confirmed SARS-CoV-2 infection or an uninfected control (not recorded which). The rearrangement joins TRBV7-2 to TRBJ1-2; perhaps TRBD1 as D (6 bases). CDR3: CASSSQGPYGYTF. In DNA, the CDR3 is TGTGCCAGCAGCTCACAGGGTCCCTATGGCTACACCTTC. The variable domain in full, with the rest retrieved from reference TRBV7-2 and TRBJ1-2, is GAGVSQSPSNKVTEKGKDVELRCDPISGHTALYWYRQSLGQGLEFLIYFQGNSAPDKSGLPSDRFSAERTGGSVSTLTIQRTQQEDSAVYLCASSSQGPYGYTFGSGTRLTVV.